The clone carrying this TCR beta chain was seen only a few times. The antigen is not known. The record originates from a study of early T cells in non-severe SARS-CoV-2 infection. Study as a whole: Sequencing of unsorted whole blood was done on bulk RNA, leaving chains unpaired.

Findings of the study overall: Private and CD4 specificities were missed by VDJdb matching, which favored anti-spike CD8 responses.

TCRdb recomputed calls from the 5' RACE reads with MiXCR, one row per CDR3 protein. This table holds about 92,000 distinct CDR3 sequences, 16% found once. The V gene lost 3 bases and the J gene lost 1 base, with 9 bases spanning the gap. The CDR3 is made up of 14 amino acids. Per germline, CDR1 MDHEN and CDR2 SYDVKM. This sequence originates from an adult who was a healthcare worker with PCR-confirmed SARS-CoV-2 infection or an uninfected control (not recorded which). The genes are TRBV28 and TRBJ2-5; D uncertain. What was sequenced was whole blood. CDR3 in amino acids: CASSLLRSQETQYF. The DNA of the CDR3 is TGTGCCAGCAGTTTGTTGAGGAGCCAAGAGACCCAGTACTTC. The whole variable domain, remainder taken from reference TRBV28 and TRBJ2-5, is DVKVTQSSRYLVKRTGEKVFLECVQDMDHENMFWYRQDPGLGLRLIYFSYDVKMKEKGDIPEGYSVSREKKERFSLILESASTNQTSMYLCASSLLRSQETQYFGPGTRLLVL.